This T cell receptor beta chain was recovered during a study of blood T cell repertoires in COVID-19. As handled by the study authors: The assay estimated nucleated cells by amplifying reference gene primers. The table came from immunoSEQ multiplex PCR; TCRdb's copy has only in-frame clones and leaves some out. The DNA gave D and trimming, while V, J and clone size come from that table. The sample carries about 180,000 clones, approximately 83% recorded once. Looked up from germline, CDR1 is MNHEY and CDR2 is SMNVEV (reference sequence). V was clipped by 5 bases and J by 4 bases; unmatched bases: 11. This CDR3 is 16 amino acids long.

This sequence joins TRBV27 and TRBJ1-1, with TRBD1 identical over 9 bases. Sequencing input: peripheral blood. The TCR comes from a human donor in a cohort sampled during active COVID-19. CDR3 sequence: CASSIWTGAGSTEAFF. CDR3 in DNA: TGTGCCAGCAGTATATGGACAGGGGCCGGGAGCACTGAAGCTTTCTTT.